The 3 T cell receptor beta chains below were found in one sample sequenced in a study of shared clonotypes between healthy human individuals. Repertoires were generated with immunoSEQ multiplex PCR, while TCRdb's copy carries only in-frame clones and drops some. The sample holds over a million clones, roughly 96% seen once. Source material: naive CD4+ T cells sorted from blood. Described subset: CD45RA+ positively selected. The source is a man aged 25-40 years in good health.

V is TRBV18 and J is TRBJ1-5, with D maybe TRBD1 (5 bases). The CDR3 runs to 15 residues. The ends were cut back, 3 bases at V and 3 bases at J, with 12 bases in the middle. Per the germline V gene, CDR1 is KGHSH and CDR2 is LQKENI. CDR3 nucleotide sequence: TGTGCCAGCTCACCCCGTCGGGGCCCCAATCAGCCCCAGCATTTT. It translates to CASSPRRGPNQPQHF.

V usage is TRBV11-2 and J usage is TRBJ1-2; 7 nucleotides match TRBD1. This CDR3 is 15 amino acids long. Germline loops: CDR1 SGHAT, CDR2 FQNNGV. V dropped 1 base and J dropped 5; count of bases not matched to a gene: 7. For the CDR3, the DNA is TGTGCCAGCAGCTTAGGTCCAGGGGGAGGATATGGCTACACCTTC. Protein sequence: CASSLGPGGGYGYTF. Variable domain in full (rest from reference TRBV11-2 and TRBJ1-2): EAGVAQSPRYKIIEKRQSVAFWCNPISGHATLYWYQQILGQGPKLLIQFQNNGVVDDSQLPKDRFSAERLKGVDSTLKIQPAKLEDSAVYLCASSLGPGGGYGYTFGSGTRLTVV.

The chain has TRBV10-1 and TRBJ1-5; D gene unclear. The germline V and J ends were trimmed by 0 bases and 0 bases, with 6 bases remaining between them. CDR3 length equals 15 residues. The V gene's germline CDR1 is WNHNN and CDR2 SYGVQD (reference sequence). DNA of the CDR3: TGCGCCAGCAGTGAGTCGATGCATAGCAATCAGCCCCAGCATTTT. The encoded protein is CASSESMHSNQPQHF.